Listed below are T cell receptor beta chains from one sample, sequenced in a study of response to subunit inactivated influenza vaccine. TCRdb reanalysed the RT-PCR reads using MiXCR and keeps one entry per CDR3 protein. The profile shows about 620,000 distinct CDR3 sequences, about 11% of them singletons. These data also formed part of another study, on T cells expressing NK-cell markers.

The specimen was PBMCs from blood, collected on the day of vaccination. The receptors originated from a man aged 50 to 59 who received an inactivated influenza vaccine. The CDR3 runs from the conserved cysteine through the conserved F or W. The D gene is left open where the match is weak. Clone sizes are given selectively: once, few, many, or a class where the clone is expanded.

clone size: -
V gene: TRBV11-3
J gene: TRBJ2-1
D gene: TRBD2
CDR3 protein: CASSFSGGIYNEQFF

clone size: few
V gene: TRBV6-5
J gene: TRBJ2-1
D gene: -
CDR3 protein: CASSYLAVNNEQFF

clone size: -
V gene: TRBV29-1
J gene: TRBJ2-2
D gene: TRBD2
CDR3 protein: CSVVPAGATGSTGELFF

clone size: few
V gene: TRBV5-1
J gene: TRBJ1-1
D gene: TRBD1
CDR3 protein: CASSPGQPSIAFF

clone size: few
V gene: TRBV27
J gene: TRBJ2-6
D gene: -
CDR3 protein: CASSLGGSWSGANVLTF

clone size: many
V gene: TRBV20-1
J gene: TRBJ1-2
D gene: -
CDR3 protein: CSARAVGYTF

clone size: -
V gene: TRBV2
J gene: TRBJ2-1
D gene: TRBD1
CDR3 protein: CASSEGQGQNNEQFF

clone size: -
V gene: TRBV7-9
J gene: TRBJ1-2
D gene: -
CDR3 protein: CASSQPYAPDTF

clone size: -
V gene: TRBV7-3
J gene: TRBJ2-3
D gene: -
CDR3 protein: CASAEGRGDTQYF

clone size: -
V gene: TRBV5-5
J gene: TRBJ2-3
D gene: -
CDR3 protein: CASSLYWDRGTDTQYF

clone size: -
V gene: TRBV13
J gene: TRBJ2-2
D gene: TRBD2
CDR3 protein: CASTNGEREATGELFF

clone size: many
V gene: TRBV7-3
J gene: TRBJ2-1
D gene: TRBD1
CDR3 protein: CASSLTGSKNEQFF

clone size: -
V gene: TRBV5-5
J gene: TRBJ1-1
D gene: TRBD1
CDR3 protein: CASSLLDRVSEAFF

clone size: -
V gene: TRBV5-1
J gene: TRBJ2-3
D gene: TRBD2
CDR3 protein: CASSSGTSGSTDTQYF

clone size: few
V gene: TRBV4-1
J gene: TRBJ2-2
D gene: -
CDR3 protein: CASSQVMDTGELFF

clone size: -
V gene: TRBV11-2
J gene: TRBJ2-7
D gene: TRBD1
CDR3 protein: CASSRTGEEQYF

clone size: many
V gene: TRBV5-1
J gene: TRBJ2-3
D gene: TRBD1
CDR3 protein: CASSLGGGVPFYTDTQYF

clone size: few
V gene: TRBV5-1
J gene: TRBJ1-3
D gene: TRBD1
CDR3 protein: CASSGGQDGNTIYF

clone size: -
V gene: TRBV6-5
J gene: TRBJ2-2
D gene: TRBD1
CDR3 protein: CSSSWTGSTNTGELFF

clone size: few
V gene: TRBV7-6
J gene: TRBJ2-7
D gene: TRBD2
CDR3 protein: CASTPYQAGVSEQYF

clone size: -
V gene: TRBV3-1
J gene: TRBJ1-6
D gene: -
CDR3 protein: CASSQGDLYNSPLHF

clone size: -
V gene: TRBV10-3
J gene: TRBJ1-1
D gene: TRBD1
CDR3 protein: CAIIPGQGATEAFF

clone size: -
V gene: TRBV7-9
J gene: TRBJ1-6
D gene: TRBD1
CDR3 protein: CASSPMDRLGSPLHF

clone size: -
V gene: TRBV7-2
J gene: TRBJ1-5
D gene: TRBD1
CDR3 protein: CASSLFGTGQGGQPQHF

clone size: -
V gene: TRBV7-9
J gene: TRBJ1-1
D gene: -
CDR3 protein: CASSLDRVLITEAFF

clone size: -
V gene: TRBV6-6
J gene: TRBJ2-1
D gene: -
CDR3 protein: CASRGFGFDEQFF

clone size: -
V gene: TRBV28
J gene: TRBJ2-7
D gene: -
CDR3 protein: CASSLRTVEEQYF

clone size: -
V gene: TRBV7-2
J gene: TRBJ2-7
D gene: -
CDR3 protein: CASSQPLHPQQYF

clone size: few
V gene: TRBV5-5
J gene: TRBJ1-2
D gene: -
CDR3 protein: CASSVLGGGGYGYTF

clone size: -
V gene: TRBV5-1
J gene: TRBJ2-1
D gene: TRBD2
CDR3 protein: CASSLVASGGAEQFF

clone size: -
V gene: TRBV6-5
J gene: TRBJ2-6
D gene: -
CDR3 protein: CASSYSRSYSGANVLTF

clone size: -
V gene: TRBV12-3/TRBV12-4
J gene: TRBJ2-7
D gene: TRBD1
CDR3 protein: CASSLRTGVNEQYF

clone size: -
V gene: TRBV15
J gene: TRBJ2-6
D gene: -
CDR3 protein: CATSRSRFISGANVLTF